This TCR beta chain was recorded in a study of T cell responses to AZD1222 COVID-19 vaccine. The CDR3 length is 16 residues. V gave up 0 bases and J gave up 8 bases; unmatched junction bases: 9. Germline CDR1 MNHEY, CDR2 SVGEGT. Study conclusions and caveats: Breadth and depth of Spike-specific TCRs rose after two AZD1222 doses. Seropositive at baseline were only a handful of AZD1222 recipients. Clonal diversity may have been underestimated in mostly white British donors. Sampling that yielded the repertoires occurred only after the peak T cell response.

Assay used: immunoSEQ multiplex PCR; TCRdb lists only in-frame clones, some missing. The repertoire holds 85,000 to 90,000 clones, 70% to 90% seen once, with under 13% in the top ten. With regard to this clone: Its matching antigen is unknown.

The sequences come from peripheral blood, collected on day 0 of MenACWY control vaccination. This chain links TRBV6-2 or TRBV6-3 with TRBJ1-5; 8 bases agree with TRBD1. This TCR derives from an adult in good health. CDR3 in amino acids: CASSYSRGDRFEPQHF. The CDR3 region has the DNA TGTGCCAGCAGTTACTCGAGGGGGGACAGGTTTGAGCCCCAGCATTTT.